The clone carrying this TCR beta chain has only a few counts. The CDR3 has 14 amino acids. Trimming cost V 2 bases and J 2 bases, with 9 bases left between them. Germline CDR1 reads SGDLS; CDR2 reads YYNGEE. TCRdb ran MiXCR on the 5' RACE reads and lists one entry per CDR3 protein. The sample includes hundreds of thousands of distinct CDR3 sequences, about 14% of them seen just once. The entry originates in a study of T cells after yellow fever vaccination. The V gene is TRBV9, the J gene TRBJ2-3; tentatively, D is TRBD1 or TRBD2 (5 bases each). Source: PBMCs, taken on the day of the yellow fever booster vaccination. The TCR was taken from a young man who received the YFV17D yellow fever vaccine. The DNA for the CDR3 is TGTGCCAGCAGCGTTGGGGGATACACAGATACGCAGTATTTT. Translation gives CASSVGGYTDTQYF.